These T cell receptor beta chains were read from a single sample in a study of Ad26.COV2.S vaccination and SARS-CoV-2 variants. Profiling relied on immunoSEQ multiplex PCR, and the TCRdb table lists in-frame clones only, not all of them. The top ten clones hold about 1.5% of a sample with 350,000 to 600,000 clones, around 89% of them seen once. Specimen: peripheral blood, collected in a trial of Ad26.COV2.S vaccine versus placebo. These receptor sequences come from a person between 18 and 60 years old who received the Ad26.COV2.S COVID-19 vaccine or a placebo. The CDR3 runs from the conserved cysteine through the conserved F or W. Fields, in order: J gene, clone size, D gene, V gene, CDR3 DNA, CDR3 protein. A D gene is named only where the DNA matches it firmly. Some rows mark clone size as missing; the rest say once, few, many or name a class of expanded clone.

>TRBJ2-7|.|.|TRBV6-2/TRBV6-3
TGTGCCAGCAGTTACAAGACAGTCTACGAGCAGTACTTC
CASSYKTVYEQYF
>TRBJ1-1|few|TRBD1|TRBV2
TGTGCCAGCAGGGTCAGGGGGAAGAACACTGAAGCTTTCTTT
CASRVRGKNTEAFF
>TRBJ1-2|once|.|TRBV6-5
TGTGCCAGCAGTTCCTCCCGAGGCTTTACTAACTATGGCTACACCTTC
CASSSSRGFTNYGYTF
>TRBJ1-5|.|.|TRBV10-3
TGTGCCATCAGTGAGTCTGGCGGTCAGAACAATCAGCCCCAGCATTTT
CAISESGGQNNQPQHF
>TRBJ2-1|.|TRBD2|TRBV7-2
TGTGCCAGCAGCTCCGGGACTAGCGGGATTAATGAGCAGTTCTTC
CASSSGTSGINEQFF
>TRBJ2-3|.|.|TRBV12-3/TRBV12-4
TGTGCCAGCAGCATGCAGTCGGCAGATACGCAGTATTTT
CASSMQSADTQYF
>TRBJ1-2|.|.|TRBV19
TGTGCCAGTAGGGAACGGACCGGACCTAACTATGGCTACACCTTC
CASRERTGPNYGYTF
>TRBJ1-2|.|TRBD1|TRBV10-3
TGTGCCATCAGTGAGAGGGACAGGGGGCTCTACACCTTC
CAISERDRGLYTF
>TRBJ1-2|.|.|TRBV5-6
TGTGCCAGCAGTCGGAGGTGGGAGTCAAGTACTTATGGCTACACCTTC
CASSRRWESSTYGYTF
>TRBJ1-5|.|.|TRBV7-9
TGTGCCAGCAGCTCTACGGGCCCGACTTTAAATCAGCCCCAGCATTTT
CASSSTGPTLNQPQHF
>TRBJ1-4|few|.|TRBV5-1
TGCGCCAGCAGGGGTGTTGCAACTAATGAAAAACTGTTTTTT
CASRGVATNEKLFF
>TRBJ2-2|.|.|TRBV6-5
TGTGCCAGCGCGAACAGGGTCACCGGGGAGCTGTTTTTT
CASANRVTGELFF
>TRBJ2-3|.|.|TRBV11-2
TGTGCCAGCAGCTTACTCAGAGATACGCAGTATTTT
CASSLLRDTQYF
>TRBJ2-5|.|TRBD2|TRBV3-1/TRBV3-2
TGTGCCAGCAGCCAAGGGCTTGGTAGCGGGAGGGCCGGAGAGACCCAGTACTTC
CASSQGLGSGRAGETQYF
>TRBJ2-5|.|.|TRBV23-1
TGCGCCACCTTTTACGACCGTGGAGGGGCCCAAGAGACCCAGTACTTC
CATFYDRGGAQETQYF
>TRBJ2-7|.|.|TRBV9
TGTGCCAGCAGCGTAGATCCTTCAGGGGCGACGCCCTACGAGCAGTACTTC
CASSVDPSGATPYEQYF
>TRBJ1-2|.|.|TRBV5-4
TGTGCCAGCAGAGACGGGGGTGGCTACACCTTC
CASRDGGGYTF
>TRBJ2-7|.|TRBD2|TRBV6-2/TRBV6-3
TGTGCCAGCAGTTACTCGTTGAGCGGGGGGGCCGTCTACGAGCAGTACTTC
CASSYSLSGGAVYEQYF
>TRBJ2-5|.|.|TRBV30
TGTGCCTGGAGTGTTAGGGGGATCCAAGAGACCCAGTACTTC
CAWSVRGIQETQYF
>TRBJ2-7|.|.|TRBV5-1
TGCGCCAGCAGAGACAGTGAGTACGAGCAGTACTTC
CASRDSEYEQYF
>TRBJ2-6|once|.|TRBV14
TGTGCCAGCAGCCAAGACAGGGGAACTGGGGCCAACGTCCTGACTTTC
CASSQDRGTGANVLTF
>TRBJ1-3|.|.|TRBV20-1
TGCAGTGCTAGTTCGGGGAACTCTGGAAACACCATATATTTT
CSASSGNSGNTIYF
>TRBJ1-1|.|TRBD1|TRBV30
TGTGCCTGGAGTGAAGGGGACAGTAGGGACACTGAAGCTTTCTTT
CAWSEGDSRDTEAFF
>TRBJ2-3|.|TRBD2|TRBV3-1/TRBV3-2
TGTGCCAGCAGCGGAGGTCCGGGGAGGGGCACAGATACGCAGTATTTT
CASSGGPGRGTDTQYF
>TRBJ2-3|.|TRBD2|TRBV19
TGTGCCAGTAGGGCCGAGCGGGGGGGGACAGATACGCAGTATTTT
CASRAERGGTDTQYF
>TRBJ1-5|.|TRBD1|TRBV6-5
TGTGCCAGCAGTACGCTACAGGGGGAGCATCAGCCCCAGCATTTT
CASSTLQGEHQPQHF
>TRBJ2-3|.|TRBD1|TRBV25-1
TGTGCCAGCACCGGGACAGGGAGCACAGATACGCAGTATTTT
CASTGTGSTDTQYF
>TRBJ1-1|.|TRBD1|TRBV19
TGTGCCAGCGGACAGGGAAGGTGGAACACTGAAGCTTTCTTT
CASGQGRWNTEAFF
>TRBJ2-7|.|.|TRBV6-5
TGTGCCAGCAGTCCCCAGGGTTTGGAGCAGTACTTC
CASSPQGLEQYF
>TRBJ1-2|.|.|TRBV28
TGTGCCAGCAGTTTCCGCTTCTATGGCTACACCTTC
CASSFRFYGYTF
>TRBJ2-7|.|TRBD1|TRBV13
TGTGCCAGCAGCCTGACAGGGCGTGAGCAGTACTTC
CASSLTGREQYF
>TRBJ2-1|.|.|TRBV3-1/TRBV3-2
TGTGCCAGCAGCCAAGGTGTCAGGGGCAAGTTCTTC
CASSQGVRGKFF
>TRBJ2-1|.|.|TRBV12-3/TRBV12-4
TGTGCCAGCAGTTTGCCTAACAATGAGCAGTTCTTC
CASSLPNNEQFF
>TRBJ1-3|.|.|TRBV3-1/TRBV3-2
TGTGCCAGCAGCCAAGGGGAGAGCTCTGGAAACACCATATATTTT
CASSQGESSGNTIYF
>TRBJ2-5|.|TRBD2|TRBV10-1
TGCGCCAGCAGTGAGGGACTAGCGGGGGACAATCTGGAAGAGACCCAGTACTTC
CASSEGLAGDNLEETQYF
>TRBJ2-1|once|TRBD2|TRBV7-3
TGTGCCAGCAGCTTACGAGCGGGGACTGGAAACAATGAGCAGTTCTTC
CASSLRAGTGNNEQFF
>TRBJ2-1|once|TRBD2|TRBV29-1
TGCAGCGTTGAGAGGTGGTCGGGTAGCGGGGACTACAATGAGCAGTTCTTC
CSVERWSGSGDYNEQFF
>TRBJ2-3|.|.|TRBV28
TGTGCCAGCAGCCGAAGGGATACGCAGTATTTT
CASSRRDTQYF
>TRBJ2-5|.|.|TRBV7-2
TGTGCCAGCAGCTTAGGACCACAAGAGACCCAGTACTTC
CASSLGPQETQYF
>TRBJ1-2|.|.|TRBV6-5
TGTGCCAGCAGACCCCCCGGGGGTAGAGGTGGCTACACCTTC
CASRPPGGRGGYTF
>TRBJ2-2|.|.|TRBV11-2
TGTGCCAGCAGCTTACGACTATACACCGGGGAGCTGTTTTTT
CASSLRLYTGELFF
>TRBJ1-4|.|.|TRBV9
TGTGCCAGCAGCGTAGGGGGGAACACTAATGAAAAACTGTTTTTT
CASSVGGNTNEKLFF
>TRBJ2-6|.|.|TRBV24-1
TGTGCCACCAGTGGCCGGGACGCCGAATCTGGGGCCAACGTCCTGACTTTC
CATSGRDAESGANVLTF
>TRBJ2-2|.|.|TRBV4-1
TGCGCCAGCAGCCAAGCAATCGGGAGCAACACCGGGGAGCTGTTTTTT
CASSQAIGSNTGELFF
>TRBJ2-7|.|.|TRBV13
TGTGCCAGCAGCTCCTATCGCTACGAGCAGTACTTC
CASSSYRYEQYF
>TRBJ2-2|.|.|TRBV12-3/TRBV12-4
TGTGCCAGCAGTAGCGGAGCCACCGGGGAGCTGTTTTTT
CASSSGATGELFF
>TRBJ2-7|.|.|TRBV5-4
TGTGCCAGCAGCTTCAGGGGTACCTACGAGCAGTACTTC
CASSFRGTYEQYF
>TRBJ2-2|.|.|TRBV6-6
TGTGCCAGCAAGATAACGGGGTTGAACACCGGGGAGCTGTTTTTT
CASKITGLNTGELFF
>TRBJ2-7|.|.|TRBV4-1
TGCGCCAGCAGCCACGCCGGCCCAGGGCGCTCCTACGAGCAGTACTTC
CASSHAGPGRSYEQYF
>TRBJ1-1|.|TRBD1|TRBV11-2
TGTGCCAGCAGCGCAGGACAGGTGAACACTGAAGCTTTCTTT
CASSAGQVNTEAFF
>TRBJ2-1|.|TRBD2|TRBV29-1
TGCAGCGTGACCGGGACTAGCGGGAGAGGGAATGAGCAGTTCTTC
CSVTGTSGRGNEQFF
>TRBJ2-6|.|.|TRBV6-2/TRBV6-3
TGTGCCAGCAGTTACTCGCCCTTAAGGGCTGGGGCCAACGTCCTGACTTTC
CASSYSPLRAGANVLTF